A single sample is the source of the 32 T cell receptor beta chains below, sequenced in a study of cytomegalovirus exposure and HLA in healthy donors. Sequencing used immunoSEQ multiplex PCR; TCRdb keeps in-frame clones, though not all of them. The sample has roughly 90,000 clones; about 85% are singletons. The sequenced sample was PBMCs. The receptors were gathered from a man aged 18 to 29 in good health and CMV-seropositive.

CDR3 sequence (DNA): TGTGCCAGCAGCCACGCTACTAGCGTTGTTGAGCAGTTCTTC. This encodes CASSHATSVVEQFF. The rearrangement joins TRBV7-6 to TRBJ2-1; 7 positions agree with TRBD2. CDR1 is SGHVS and CDR2 is FNYEAQ in the germline V gene. V lost 5 bases, J lost 9 bases, and 10 bases stayed unmatched. The CDR3 has 14 amino acids.

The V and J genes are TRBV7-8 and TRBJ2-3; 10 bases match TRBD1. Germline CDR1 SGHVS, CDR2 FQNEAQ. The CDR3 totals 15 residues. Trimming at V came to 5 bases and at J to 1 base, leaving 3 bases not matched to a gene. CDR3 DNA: TGTGCCAGCAGCCACGGACAGGGGGGCACAGATACGCAGTATTTT. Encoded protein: CASSHGQGGTDTQYF.

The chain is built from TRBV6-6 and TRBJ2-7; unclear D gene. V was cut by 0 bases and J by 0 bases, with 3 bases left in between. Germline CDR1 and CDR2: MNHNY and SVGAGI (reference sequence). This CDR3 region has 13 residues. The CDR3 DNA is TGTGCCAGCAGTTACTCGGCCTCCTACGAGCAGTACTTC. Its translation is CASSYSASYEQYF.

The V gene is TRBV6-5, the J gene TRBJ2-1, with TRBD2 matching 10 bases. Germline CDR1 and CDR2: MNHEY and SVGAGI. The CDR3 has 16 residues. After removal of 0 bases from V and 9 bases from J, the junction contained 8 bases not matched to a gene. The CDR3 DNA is TGTGCCAGCAGTTACTCGATCCTAGCGGGAGTGAGTGAGCAGTTCTTC. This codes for CASSYSILAGVSEQFF.

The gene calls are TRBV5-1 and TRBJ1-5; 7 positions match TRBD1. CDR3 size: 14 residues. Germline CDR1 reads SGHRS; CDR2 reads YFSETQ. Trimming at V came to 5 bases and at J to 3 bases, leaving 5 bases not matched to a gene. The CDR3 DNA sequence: TGCGCCAGCAGTCATGGGACAGACAATCAGCCCCAGCATTTT. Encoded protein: CASSHGTDNQPQHF.

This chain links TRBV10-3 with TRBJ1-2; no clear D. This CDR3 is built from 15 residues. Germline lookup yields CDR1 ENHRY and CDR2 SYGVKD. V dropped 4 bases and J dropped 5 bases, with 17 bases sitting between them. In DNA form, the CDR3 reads TGTGCCATCAGTGGTGGCAGACAAAACGTGTATGGCTACACCTTC. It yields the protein CAISGGRQNVYGYTF.

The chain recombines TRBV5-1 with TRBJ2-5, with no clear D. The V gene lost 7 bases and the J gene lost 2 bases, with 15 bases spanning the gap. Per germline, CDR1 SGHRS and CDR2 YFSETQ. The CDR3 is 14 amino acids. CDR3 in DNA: TGCGCCAGCGGAGATGGAGTGAATCAAGAGACCCAGTACTTC. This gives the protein CASGDGVNQETQYF.

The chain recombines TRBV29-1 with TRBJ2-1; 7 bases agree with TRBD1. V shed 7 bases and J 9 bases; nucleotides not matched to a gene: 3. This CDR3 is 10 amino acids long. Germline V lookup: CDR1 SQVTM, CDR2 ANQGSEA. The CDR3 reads CSAHRGEQFF. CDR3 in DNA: TGCAGCGCCCACAGGGGTGAGCAGTTCTTC.

DNA for the CDR3: TGTGCCAGCAGTGAAGCGCATTTCGGGCTAGCGGGAGGCCACGGCCCCTTACGGTACTTC. Protein product: CASSEAHFGLAGGHGPLRYF. The chain joins TRBV6-1 to TRBJ2-4; TRBD2 agrees at 11 bases. The CDR3 extends over 20 amino acids. Trimming at V came to 0 bases and at J to 15 bases, leaving 25 bases not matched to a gene. Germline CDR1 is MNHNS and CDR2 is SASEGT.

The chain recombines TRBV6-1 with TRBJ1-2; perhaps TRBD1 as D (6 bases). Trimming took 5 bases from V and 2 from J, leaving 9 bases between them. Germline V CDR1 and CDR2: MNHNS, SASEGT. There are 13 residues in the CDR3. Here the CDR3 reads CASSPGQNYGYTF. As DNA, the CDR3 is TGTGCCAGCAGTCCCGGACAGAACTATGGCTACACCTTC.

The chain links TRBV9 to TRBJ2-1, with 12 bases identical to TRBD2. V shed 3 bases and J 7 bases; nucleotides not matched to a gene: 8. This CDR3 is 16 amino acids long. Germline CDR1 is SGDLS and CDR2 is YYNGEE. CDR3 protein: CASSGSLAGGKNEQFF. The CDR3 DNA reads TGTGCCAGCAGCGGATCACTAGCGGGAGGTAAAAATGAGCAGTTCTTC.

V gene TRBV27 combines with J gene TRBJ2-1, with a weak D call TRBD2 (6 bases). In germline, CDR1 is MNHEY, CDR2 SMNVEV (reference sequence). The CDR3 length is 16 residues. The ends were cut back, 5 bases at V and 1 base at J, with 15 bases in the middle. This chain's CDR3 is CASSPLGGVSYNEQFF. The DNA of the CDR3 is TGTGCCAGCAGTCCCCTAGGCGGGGTTTCCTACAATGAGCAGTTCTTC.

CDR3: CASSSPSAGTAYGYTF. The CDR3 coding sequence is TGTGCCAGCAGTTCCCCCTCCGCCGGGACAGCCTACGGCTACACCTTC. The rearrangement links TRBV28 to TRBJ1-2; 7 bases line up with TRBD1. Germline V gives CDR1 MDHEN, CDR2 SYDVKM. The CDR3 is 16 residues long. Trimming took 4 bases from V and 8 from J; bases not matched to a gene: 16.

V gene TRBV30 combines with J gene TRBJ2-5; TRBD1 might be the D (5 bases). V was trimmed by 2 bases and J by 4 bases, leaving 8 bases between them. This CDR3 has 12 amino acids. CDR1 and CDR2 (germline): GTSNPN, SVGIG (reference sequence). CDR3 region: CAWSFQGETQYF. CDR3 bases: TGTGCCTGGAGTTTCCAGGGAGAGACCCAGTACTTC.

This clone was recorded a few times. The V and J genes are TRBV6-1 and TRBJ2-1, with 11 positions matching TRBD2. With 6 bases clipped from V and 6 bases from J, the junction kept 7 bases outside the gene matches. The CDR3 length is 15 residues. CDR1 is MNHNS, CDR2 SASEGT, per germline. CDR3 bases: TGTGCCAGCAGAGTTACTAGCGGGAGAGTCAATGAGCAGTTCTTC. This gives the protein CASRVTSGRVNEQFF.

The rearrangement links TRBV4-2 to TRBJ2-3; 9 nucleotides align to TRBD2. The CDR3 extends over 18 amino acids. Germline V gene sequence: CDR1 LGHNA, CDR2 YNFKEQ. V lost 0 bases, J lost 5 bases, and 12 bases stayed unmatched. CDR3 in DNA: TGTGCCAGCAGCCAAGATCCGACTAGCGGAAGAGGGGGAGATACGCAGTATTTT. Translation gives CASSQDPTSGRGGDTQYF.

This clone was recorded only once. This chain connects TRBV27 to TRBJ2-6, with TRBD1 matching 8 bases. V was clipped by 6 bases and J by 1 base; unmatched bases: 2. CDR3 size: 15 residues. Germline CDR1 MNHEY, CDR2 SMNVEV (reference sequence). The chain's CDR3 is CASRDRVSGANVLTF. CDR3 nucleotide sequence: TGTGCCAGCAGGGACAGGGTGTCTGGGGCCAACGTCCTGACTTTC.

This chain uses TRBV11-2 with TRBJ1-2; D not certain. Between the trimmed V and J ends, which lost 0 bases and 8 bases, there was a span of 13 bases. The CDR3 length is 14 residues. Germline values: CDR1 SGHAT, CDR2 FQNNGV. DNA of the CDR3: TGTGCCAGCAGCTTAGATAGGTCCGGCGGCGGCTACACCTTC. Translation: CASSLDRSGGGYTF.

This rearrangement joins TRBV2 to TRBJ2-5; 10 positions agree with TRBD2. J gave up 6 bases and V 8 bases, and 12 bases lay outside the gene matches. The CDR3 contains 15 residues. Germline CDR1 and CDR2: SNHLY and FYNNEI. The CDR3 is CASAAPIAGGKTQYF. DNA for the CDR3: TGTGCCAGCGCGGCTCCTATAGCGGGAGGAAAGACCCAGTACTTC.

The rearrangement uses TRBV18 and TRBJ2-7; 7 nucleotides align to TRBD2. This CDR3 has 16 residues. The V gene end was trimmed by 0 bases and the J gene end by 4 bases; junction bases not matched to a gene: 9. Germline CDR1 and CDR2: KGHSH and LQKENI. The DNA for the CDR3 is TGTGCCAGCTCACCACCGGGTGGGAGGGAGACTTACGAGCAGTACTTC. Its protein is CASSPPGGRETYEQYF.

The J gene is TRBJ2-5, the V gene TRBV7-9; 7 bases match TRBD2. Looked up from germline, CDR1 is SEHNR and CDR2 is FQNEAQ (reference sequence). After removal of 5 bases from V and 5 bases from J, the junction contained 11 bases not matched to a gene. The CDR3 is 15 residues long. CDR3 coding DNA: TGTGCCAGCAGCACTCCTAGCGGAGTTAGTGAGACCCAGTACTTC. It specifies CASSTPSGVSETQYF.

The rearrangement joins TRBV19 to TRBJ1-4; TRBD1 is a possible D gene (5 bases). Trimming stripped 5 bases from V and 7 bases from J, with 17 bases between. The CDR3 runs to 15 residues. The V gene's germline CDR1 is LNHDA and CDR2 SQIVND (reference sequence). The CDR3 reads CASSGLQESSEKLFF. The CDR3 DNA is TGTGCCAGTAGTGGACTACAGGAATCAAGTGAAAAACTGTTTTTT.

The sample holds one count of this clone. For the CDR3, the DNA is TGTGCCAGCAGTACAACCCCACCAAGAGAGACCCAGTACTTC. Translated, it gives CASSTTPPRETQYF. The rearrangement links TRBV27 to TRBJ2-5; D is uncertain. Per the germline V gene, CDR1 is MNHEY and CDR2 is SMNVEV (reference sequence). Trimming removed 5 bases at V and 4 bases at J, with 14 bases between. This CDR3 region has 14 residues.

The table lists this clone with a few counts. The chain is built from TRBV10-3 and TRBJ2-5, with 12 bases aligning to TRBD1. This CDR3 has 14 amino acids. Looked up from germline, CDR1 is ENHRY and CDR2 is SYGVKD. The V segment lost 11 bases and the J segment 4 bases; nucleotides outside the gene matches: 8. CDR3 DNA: TGTGCCGCGCGGGGGACAGGGGGCCGAGAGACCCAGTACTTC. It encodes CAARGTGGRETQYF.

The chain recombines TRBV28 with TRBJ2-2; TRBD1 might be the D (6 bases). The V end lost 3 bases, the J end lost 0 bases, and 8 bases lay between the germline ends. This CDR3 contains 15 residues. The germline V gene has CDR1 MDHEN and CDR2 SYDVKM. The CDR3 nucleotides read TGTGCCAGCAGTTTCGGACAGACGAACACCGGGGAGCTGTTTTTT. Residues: CASSFGQTNTGELFF.

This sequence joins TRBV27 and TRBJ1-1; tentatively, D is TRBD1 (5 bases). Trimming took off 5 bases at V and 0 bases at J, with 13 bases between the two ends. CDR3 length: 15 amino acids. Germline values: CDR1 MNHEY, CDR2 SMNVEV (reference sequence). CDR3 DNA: TGTGCCAGCAGTCCACGACAGACTTTGAACACTGAAGCTTTCTTT. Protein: CASSPRQTLNTEAFF.

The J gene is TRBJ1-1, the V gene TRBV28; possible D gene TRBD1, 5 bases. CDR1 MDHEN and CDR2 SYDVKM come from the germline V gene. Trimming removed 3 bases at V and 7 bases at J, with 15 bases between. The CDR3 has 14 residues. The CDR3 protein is CASSLSGTGNEAFF. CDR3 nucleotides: TGTGCCAGCAGTTTGAGCGGGACTGGTAATGAAGCTTTCTTT.

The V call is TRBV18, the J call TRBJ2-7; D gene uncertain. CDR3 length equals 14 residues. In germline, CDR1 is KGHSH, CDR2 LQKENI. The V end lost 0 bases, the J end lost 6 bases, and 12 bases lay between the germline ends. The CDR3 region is CASSPPVGSGEQYF. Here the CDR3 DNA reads TGTGCCAGCTCACCACCTGTCGGGTCCGGCGAGCAGTACTTC.

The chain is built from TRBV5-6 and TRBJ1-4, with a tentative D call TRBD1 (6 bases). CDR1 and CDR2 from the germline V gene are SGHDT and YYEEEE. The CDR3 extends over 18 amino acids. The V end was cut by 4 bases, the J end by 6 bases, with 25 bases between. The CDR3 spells CASSRRILTGYLHEKLFF. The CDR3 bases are TGTGCCAGCAGCCGTCGGATATTAACAGGGTACCTCCATGAAAAACTGTTTTTT.

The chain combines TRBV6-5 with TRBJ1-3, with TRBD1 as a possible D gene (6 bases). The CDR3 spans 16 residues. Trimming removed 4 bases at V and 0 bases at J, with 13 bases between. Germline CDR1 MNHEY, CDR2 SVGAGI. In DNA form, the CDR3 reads TGTGCCAGCAGTTCCGCAACAGGGATCTCTGGAAACACCATATATTTT. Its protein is CASSSATGISGNTIYF.

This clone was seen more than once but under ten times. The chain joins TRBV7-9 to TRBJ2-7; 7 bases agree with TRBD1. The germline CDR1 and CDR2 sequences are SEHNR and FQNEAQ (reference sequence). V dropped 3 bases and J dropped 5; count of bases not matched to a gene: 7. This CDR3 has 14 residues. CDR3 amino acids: CASSLVGGADEQYF. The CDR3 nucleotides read TGTGCCAGCAGCTTGGTAGGGGGCGCGGACGAGCAGTACTTC.

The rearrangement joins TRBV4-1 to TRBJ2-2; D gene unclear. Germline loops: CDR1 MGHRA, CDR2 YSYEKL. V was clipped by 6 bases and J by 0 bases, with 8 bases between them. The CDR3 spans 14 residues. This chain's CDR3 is CASSPTPNTGELFF. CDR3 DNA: TGCGCCAGCAGTCCCACACCGAACACCGGGGAGCTGTTTTTT.